The clone carrying this TCR beta chain was seen a handful of times. This entry is derived from a study of T-cell reconstitution after alpha-beta-depleted transplantation in children. Preparing the TCRbeta library involved the use of unique molecular identifiers. TCRdb called the PCR reads again in MiXCR, with one record for every CDR3 protein. The sample lists some 500,000 distinct CDR3 sequences, about a sixth occurring once. The CDR3 loop spans 14 amino acids. Trimming cost V 0 bases and J 15 bases, with 17 bases left between them. The germline CDR1 and CDR2 sequences are SEHNR and FQNEAQ (reference sequence).

The TCR comes from a human donor who donated a stem cell graft to a child with acute lymphoblastic leukemia. The material was PBMCs from the stem cell graft donor, obtained from the stem cell graft. The chain combines TRBV7-9 with TRBJ1-4; D unclear. This CDR3 is CASSLALAFPMVFF. The CDR3 DNA reads as TGTGCCAGCAGCTTAGCTTTGGCCTTCCCAATGGTGTTTTTT.